This TCR beta chain was recorded in a study of PD-L1 blockade in urothelial cancer. Background on the study: Median T cell yield per blood sample was over 140,000 cells.

Every PCR was spiked with synthetic TCR analog templates. Profiled with immunoSEQ multiplex PCR; TCRdb holds only in-frame clones, not every one. The table has about 81,000 clones, approximately 88% seen once. The CDR3 length is 17 residues. V lost 6 bases, J lost 1 base, and 11 bases stayed unmatched. CDR1 and CDR2 from the germline V gene are MNHEY and SMNVEV (reference sequence). Stated time point: pretreatment peripheral blood. This clone was seen once. The clonotype was recovered from a woman aged 80 or older with urothelial cancer. The genes are TRBV27 and TRBJ2-4, with 8 bases identical to TRBD2. Sample: PBMCs, taken around atezolizumab (anti-PD-L1) treatment. CDR3: CASSPGTGGPAKNIQYF. CDR3 coding DNA: TGTGCCAGCAGCCCGGGCACGGGAGGGCCGGCCAAAAACATTCAGTACTTC.